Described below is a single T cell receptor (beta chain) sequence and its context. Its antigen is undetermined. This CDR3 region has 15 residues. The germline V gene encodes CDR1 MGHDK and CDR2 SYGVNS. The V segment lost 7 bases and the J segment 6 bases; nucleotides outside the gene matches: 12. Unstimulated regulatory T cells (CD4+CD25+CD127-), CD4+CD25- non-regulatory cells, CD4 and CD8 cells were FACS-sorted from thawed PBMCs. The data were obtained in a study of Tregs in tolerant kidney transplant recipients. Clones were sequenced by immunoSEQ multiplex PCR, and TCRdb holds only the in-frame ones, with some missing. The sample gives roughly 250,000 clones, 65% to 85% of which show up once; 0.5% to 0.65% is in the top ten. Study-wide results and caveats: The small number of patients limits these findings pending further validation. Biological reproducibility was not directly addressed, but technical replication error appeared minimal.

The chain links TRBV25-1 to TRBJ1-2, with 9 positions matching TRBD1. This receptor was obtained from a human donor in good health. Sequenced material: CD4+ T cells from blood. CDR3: CASTPNWGQGDGYTF. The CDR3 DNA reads TGTGCCAGCACCCCCAATTGGGGACAGGGTGATGGCTACACCTTC.